These T cell receptor beta chains were read from a single sample in a study of blood T cell repertoires in COVID-19. The protocol was immunoSEQ multiplex PCR, while the TCRdb copy is restricted to in-frame clones and leaves out a portion. The data show around 130,000 clones, 80% to 85% seen once. Specimen: peripheral blood. The receptors stem from a man in his sixties with acute or convalescent COVID-19. The CDR3 runs from the conserved cysteine through the conserved F or W. A D gene is named only where the DNA matches it firmly. The listing skips clone size in some rows; elsewhere it reads once, few, many or a size class.

clone size: -
J gene: TRBJ2-7
V gene: TRBV6-2/TRBV6-3
D gene: -
CDR3 length: 13
CDR3 DNA: TGTGCCAGCAGCCGGGACTCACACGGGGAGCAGTACTTC
CDR3 protein: CASSRDSHGEQYF

clone size: -
J gene: TRBJ2-2
V gene: TRBV19
D gene: TRBD1
CDR3 length: 15
CDR3 DNA: TGTGCCAGTAGTACCAGGACAGGGAGCGCCGGGGAGCTGTTTTTT
CDR3 protein: CASSTRTGSAGELFF

clone size: few
J gene: TRBJ2-3
V gene: TRBV6-5
D gene: -
CDR3 length: 12
CDR3 DNA: TGTGCCAGCAACCGGGGCACAGATACGCAGTATTTT
CDR3 protein: CASNRGTDTQYF

clone size: -
J gene: TRBJ1-2
V gene: TRBV6-4
D gene: TRBD1
CDR3 length: 14
CDR3 DNA: TGTGCCAGCAGTGACTCCCGCAGGGGGTTTGGCTACACCTTC
CDR3 protein: CASSDSRRGFGYTF

clone size: -
J gene: TRBJ1-5
V gene: TRBV24-1
D gene: -
CDR3 length: 16
CDR3 DNA: TGTGCCACGCGCCCCGGACAGCCCCTTCTCAATCAGCCCCAGCATTTT
CDR3 protein: CATRPGQPLLNQPQHF

clone size: -
J gene: TRBJ1-4
V gene: TRBV30
D gene: TRBD1
CDR3 length: 14
CDR3 DNA: TGCCTAGTCCGCAACAGGGGGCATAATGAAAAACTGTTTTTT
CDR3 protein: CLVRNRGHNEKLFF

clone size: once
J gene: TRBJ1-1
V gene: TRBV30
D gene: -
CDR3 length: 13
CDR3 DNA: TGTGCCTGGAGTCCCGGGATGAACACTGAAGCTTTCTTT
CDR3 protein: CAWSPGMNTEAFF

clone size: many
J gene: TRBJ2-3
V gene: TRBV7-3
D gene: TRBD2
CDR3 length: 15
CDR3 DNA: TGTGCCAGCAGCCGTAGCGGGGGGGCCACAGATACGCAGTATTTT
CDR3 protein: CASSRSGGATDTQYF

clone size: once
J gene: TRBJ1-1
V gene: TRBV5-5
D gene: -
CDR3 length: 15
CDR3 DNA: TGTGCCAGCAGCTTGCTAGCAGGGGAGCATCCTGAAGCTTTCTTT
CDR3 protein: CASSLLAGEHPEAFF

clone size: -
J gene: TRBJ2-7
V gene: TRBV7-2
D gene: -
CDR3 length: 12
CDR3 DNA: TGTGCCAGCAGCCGGGACTTCTACGAGCAGTACTTC
CDR3 protein: CASSRDFYEQYF